A single sample is the source of the 32 T cell receptor beta chains below, sequenced in a study of T-cell reconstitution after alpha-beta-depleted transplantation in children. Unique molecular identifiers tagged the TCRbeta library. One entry per CDR3 protein results from TCRdb running MiXCR on the PCR reads. The sample comprises 500,000 or so distinct CDR3 sequences, roughly 33% of which are singletons, and around 2.5% rests with the top ten. The sequencing used PBMCs from the stem cell graft donor, collected from the stem cell graft. These TCRs come from a human donor who donated a stem cell graft to a child with aplastic anemia.

This clonotype showed up just a few times. The rearrangement uses TRBV6-5 and TRBJ2-3; 8 nucleotides match TRBD2. The CDR3 loop spans 15 amino acids. Per the germline V gene, CDR1 is MNHEY and CDR2 is SVGAGI. V shed 2 bases, J shed 5 bases, and the junction held 6 bases outside the gene matches. CDR3 DNA: TGTGCCAGCAGTTACGGGACTAGGGCAAAAGATACGCAGTATTTT. The encoded protein is CASSYGTRAKDTQYF.

This chain uses TRBV7-8 with TRBJ2-3; D is unclear. Germline assignment: CDR1 SGHVS and CDR2 FQNEAQ. The CDR3 totals 15 residues. The V end was cut by 0 bases, the J end by 4 bases, with 11 bases between. The CDR3 protein is CASSLAVRAPDTQYF. The CDR3 region has the DNA TGTGCCAGCAGCTTAGCAGTCCGAGCTCCAGATACGCAGTATTTT.

The V call is TRBV29-1, the J call TRBJ2-1; D is unclear. CDR1 SQVTM and CDR2 ANQGSEA come from the germline V gene. The CDR3 totals 14 residues. Trimming took 7 bases from V and 3 from J, leaving 16 bases between them. CDR3 nucleotide sequence: TGCAGCGCCTCCCCAACTGCCATCTACAATGAGCAGTTCTTC. Translation gives CSASPTAIYNEQFF.

This clonotype was observed a few times. The chain recombines TRBV24-1 with TRBJ2-2, with D unclear. This CDR3 is built from 15 residues. Trimming pared 2 bases from V and 4 bases from J, leaving 10 bases between. Germline V CDR1 and CDR2: KGHDR, SFDVKD. The CDR3 is CATSDSERATGELFF. As DNA, the CDR3 is TGTGCCACCAGTGATTCGGAACGGGCCACCGGGGAGCTGTTTTTT.

This rearrangement joins TRBV12-3 or TRBV12-4 to TRBJ2-1; 12 nucleotides align to TRBD2. The CDR3 loop spans 18 amino acids. V shed 6 bases, J shed 0 bases, and the junction held 9 bases outside the gene matches. The CDR3 DNA sequence: TGTGCCAGCAGACCTTCTAGCGGGAGGGGAAGCTCCTACAATGAGCAGTTCTTC. As protein: CASRPSSGRGSSYNEQFF.

This clonotype turned up a few times. The rearrangement links TRBV6-1 to TRBJ2-1, with D possibly matching TRBD1 (6 bases). This CDR3 region has 16 residues. Trimming stripped 6 bases from V and 1 base from J, with 16 bases between. The V gene's germline CDR1 is MNHNS and CDR2 SASEGT. The CDR3 DNA follows: TGTGCCAGCAGGAACCTGTTCCAGGGGTCCTACAATGAGCAGTTCTTC. Translating it yields CASRNLFQGSYNEQFF.

The V call is TRBV18, the J call TRBJ1-1, with D unclear. Germline CDR1 reads KGHSH; CDR2 reads LQKENI. This CDR3 contains 13 residues. Trimming removed 8 bases at V and 0 bases at J, with 10 bases between. The CDR3 here is CASHQTLNTEAFF. The DNA for the CDR3 is TGTGCCAGCCACCAGACCTTGAACACTGAAGCTTTCTTT.

In DNA form, the CDR3 reads TGTGCCAGCAGCTTAGAAGGGGGCAGTGGAAACACCATATATTTT. This codes for CASSLEGGSGNTIYF. This rearrangement joins TRBV7-6 to TRBJ1-3; 7 bases are a match to TRBD1. Germline loops: CDR1 SGHVS, CDR2 FNYEAQ. The CDR3 runs to 15 residues. The V and J ends lost 1 base and 3 bases, in that order; junction bases with no gene match: 3. Full variable domain (outside the CDR3, taken from reference TRBV7-6 and TRBJ1-3): GAGVSQSPRYKVTKRGQDVALRCDPISGHVSLYWYRQALGQGPEFLTYFNYEAQQDKSGLPNDRFSAERPEGSISTLTIQRTEQRDSAMYRCASSLEGGSGNTIYFGEGSWLTVV.

Written as DNA, the CDR3 is TGTGCCAGCAGTTACTCCGGGTACCAAGAGACCCAGTACTTC. This encodes CASSYSGYQETQYF. The chain couples TRBV6-5 to TRBJ2-5; D is uncertain. Germline values: CDR1 MNHEY, CDR2 SVGAGI. The CDR3 is made up of 14 amino acids. V gave up 0 bases and J gave up 0 bases, with 5 bases separating them.

This rearrangement joins TRBV18 to TRBJ1-4; unclear D gene. This CDR3 spans 12 amino acids. V was cut by 2 bases and J by 5 bases, with 3 bases left in between. Germline-derived CDR1 and CDR2 are KGHSH and LQKENI. CDR3 protein: CASSPGNEKLFF. As DNA, the CDR3 is TGTGCCAGCTCACCAGGAAATGAAAAACTGTTTTTT.

The J gene is TRBJ1-5, the V gene TRBV7-2, with D possibly matching TRBD1 (6 bases). The germline V gene encodes CDR1 SGHTA and CDR2 FQGNSA. V shed 5 bases and J shed 9 bases, with 20 bases lying between them. The CDR3 runs to 15 residues. The CDR3 DNA reads as TGTGCCAGCAGCCTTACATGGGGGGCTGAGCGGCCCCAGCATTTT. Residues: CASSLTWGAERPQHF. The entire variable domain, with the rest obtained from reference TRBV7-2 and TRBJ1-5, is as follows: GAGVSQSPSNKVTEKGKDVELRCDPISGHTALYWYRQSLGQGLEFLIYFQGNSAPDKSGLPSDRFSAERTGGSVSTLTIQRTQQEDSAVYLCASSLTWGAERPQHFGDGTRLSIL.

The chain carries TRBV24-1 and TRBJ2-1; D may be TRBD2 (6 bases). CDR1 is KGHDR, CDR2 SFDVKD, per germline. The ends were cut back, 4 bases at V and 10 bases at J, with 16 bases in the middle. The CDR3 is 14 amino acids. Here the CDR3 DNA reads TGTGCCACCAGTGAAAATAGAGGGCGGGACGAGCAGTTCTTC. It yields the protein CATSENRGRDEQFF.

This chain connects TRBV30 to TRBJ1-5; D may be TRBD1 (6 bases). The V end was cut by 3 bases, the J end by 2 bases, with 14 bases between. Germline values: CDR1 GTSNPN, CDR2 SVGIG (reference sequence). The length of the CDR3 is 15 residues. The CDR3 sequence: CAWSGPGVGNQPQHF. CDR3 sequence (DNA): TGTGCCTGGAGCGGCCCAGGGGTCGGCAATCAGCCCCAGCATTTT.

This clonotype has just a few counts. This sequence joins TRBV12-3 or TRBV12-4 and TRBJ2-7; D not resolved. The CDR3 is 12 amino acids. V lost 2 bases and J 3 bases, leaving 5 bases between the germline ends. The CDR3 loop reads CASSLYVYEQYF. DNA for the CDR3: TGTGCCAGCAGTTTATACGTCTACGAGCAGTACTTC.

This clonotype was seen more than once but under ten times. The rearrangement joins TRBV20-1 to TRBJ1-5; 7 bases fit TRBD1. Germline CDR1 is DFQATT and CDR2 is SNEGSKA (reference sequence). CDR3 length equals 15 residues. V trimming: 7 bases; J trimming: 6 bases; junction bases outside the gene matches: 15. DNA for the CDR3: TGCAGTGTTCCGAGACAGGGCGGAGGGGTTCAGCCCCAGCATTTT. This codes for CSVPRQGGGVQPQHF.

The J gene is TRBJ2-7, the V gene TRBV6-1; 9 bases agree with TRBD1. The CDR3 spans 14 residues. With V trimmed by 2 bases and J by 4 bases, 3 bases remained unmatched. CDR1 is MNHNS and CDR2 is SASEGT in the germline V gene. CDR3 residues: CASSELDRGYEQYF. The CDR3 region has the DNA TGTGCCAGCAGTGAATTGGACAGGGGATACGAGCAGTACTTC.

V is TRBV7-9 and J is TRBJ2-1; D possibly corresponds to TRBD2 (5 bases). The V and J ends lost 6 bases and 4 bases respectively, with 16 bases between them. The CDR3 extends over 15 amino acids. Germline V gene data show CDR1 as SEHNR and CDR2 as FQNEAQ (reference sequence). For the CDR3, the DNA is TGTGCCAGCAGACCCGGGGTTTGGGGATACAATGAGCAGTTCTTC. Residues: CASRPGVWGYNEQFF.

This clonotype was seen a handful of times. The rearrangement uses TRBV6-5 and TRBJ1-4, with 10 bases that match TRBD1. Trimming at V came to 2 bases and at J to 10 bases, leaving 13 bases not matched to a gene. The V gene's germline CDR1 is MNHEY and CDR2 SVGAGI. The CDR3 is 17 amino acids. The CDR3 is CASSYHDPGQGSTKLFF. For the CDR3, the DNA is TGTGCCAGCAGTTACCACGACCCGGGACAGGGGAGTACAAAACTGTTTTTT.

Turning to this clonotype: One end of the junction does not line up with germline, which may come from a read error. The chain recombines TRBV7-2 with TRBJ1-5; 7 bases fit TRBD1. This CDR3 is 13 amino acids long. Germline V CDR1 and CDR2: SGHTA, FQGNSA. The CDR3 spells CAISFDRDQPQHF. The CDR3 nucleotides are TGTGCCATCAGCTTCGACAGGGATCAGCCCCAGCATTTT.

This clonotype was recorded a few times. The chain carries TRBV7-2 and TRBJ1-1; D might be TRBD1 (6 bases). The CDR3 consists of 16 residues. Trimming stripped 0 bases from V and 7 bases from J, with 18 bases between. The germline V gene encodes CDR1 SGHTA and CDR2 FQGNSA. The CDR3 bases are TGTGCCAGCAGCTTAGCAGGGGTGGACAGACCCGTTGAAGCTTTCTTT. Protein sequence: CASSLAGVDRPVEAFF. The full variable domain, in which reference TRBV7-2 and TRBJ1-1 provide the parts outside the CDR3, is GAGVSQSPSNKVTEKGKDVELRCDPISGHTALYWYRQSLGQGLEFLIYFQGNSAPDKSGLPSDRFSAERTGGSVSTLTIQRTQQEDSAVYLCASSLAGVDRPVEAFFGQGTRLTVV.

The chain couples TRBV10-3 to TRBJ2-3; TRBD2 matches at 11 bases. CDR1 is ENHRY, CDR2 SYGVKD, per germline. The CDR3 is made up of 16 amino acids. Germline trimming cut 4 bases from V and 3 bases from J; bases unmatched to any gene: 6. The CDR3 sequence is CAISAPTSGMTDTQYF. In DNA form, the CDR3 reads TGTGCCATCAGTGCCCCGACTAGCGGGATGACAGATACGCAGTATTTT.

The chain combines TRBV6-1 with TRBJ2-1; 8 nucleotides line up with TRBD2. The V segment lost 8 bases and the J segment 6 bases; nucleotides outside the gene matches: 9. Per the germline V gene, CDR1 is MNHNS and CDR2 is SASEGT. The CDR3 is 14 residues long. The CDR3 sequence: CASLGLGASNEQFF. The CDR3 region has the DNA TGTGCCAGCCTGGGACTAGGAGCAAGCAATGAGCAGTTCTTC.

This clonotype has a handful of counts. The chain joins TRBV5-1 to TRBJ2-5; D ambiguous. Germline V CDR1 and CDR2: SGHRS, YFSETQ. The CDR3 has 15 residues. V lost 5 bases, J lost 2 bases, and 16 bases lay in between. The CDR3: CASRWANMGQETQYF. The DNA of the CDR3 is TGCGCCAGCAGGTGGGCCAACATGGGGCAAGAGACCCAGTACTTC. Together with reference TRBV5-1 and TRBJ2-5, the CDR3 gives the full variable domain: KAGVTQTPRYLIKTRGQQVTLSCSPISGHRSVSWYQQTPGQGLQFLFEYFSETQRNKGNFPGRFSGRQFSNSRSEMNVSTLELGDSALYLCASRWANMGQETQYFGPGTRLLVL.

The chain uses TRBV12-3 or TRBV12-4 and TRBJ2-7; weak D call: TRBD1 (6 bases). V lost 4 bases and J 2 bases, leaving 15 bases between the germline ends. The CDR3 contains 15 residues. CDR3 bases: TGTGCCAGCAGTTATCTCGAGACAGGCACCTACGAGCAGTACTTC. It yields the protein CASSYLETGTYEQYF.

This chain links TRBV14 with TRBJ2-4, with D possibly TRBD2 on 7 matching bases. The CDR3 is 17 residues long. V was clipped by 1 base and J by 6 bases, with 19 bases between them. Germline values: CDR1 SGHDN, CDR2 FVKESK. The DNA for the CDR3 is TGTGCCAGCAGCCAAGCCGCCCCGAGGGGGGGAGGAAACATTCAGTACTTC. Its protein is CASSQAAPRGGGNIQYF.

This clonotype appeared a few times. This chain connects TRBV29-1 to TRBJ2-3; 9 positions agree with TRBD1. V shed 6 bases and J 0 bases; nucleotides not matched to a gene: 10. The CDR3 length is 16 residues. The germline V gene has CDR1 SQVTM and CDR2 ANQGSEA. The DNA of the CDR3 is TGCAGCGTGGGTCCGGGACAGGGCCCCAGCACAGATACGCAGTATTTT. Amino acids: CSVGPGQGPSTDTQYF.

The chain has TRBV6-2 or TRBV6-3 and TRBJ2-1; 7 bases map to TRBD1. With 5 bases clipped from V and 5 bases from J, the junction kept 3 bases outside the gene matches. This CDR3 spans 13 amino acids. Looked up from germline, CDR1 is MNHEY and CDR2 is SVGEGT. The CDR3 reads CASSRQGDNEQFF. CDR3 nucleotides: TGTGCCAGCAGTCGACAGGGAGACAATGAGCAGTTCTTC.

The chain couples TRBV12-3 or TRBV12-4 to TRBJ1-5, with 7 bases identical to TRBD1. V lost 6 bases to trimming and J lost 4 bases; unmatched junction nucleotides: 9. The CDR3 extends over 15 amino acids. The CDR3 here is CASRYTGQLNQPQHF. DNA of the CDR3: TGTGCCAGCAGGTACACGGGACAGTTAAATCAGCCCCAGCATTTT.

The rearrangement joins TRBV20-1 to TRBJ2-7; 8 bases are a match to TRBD1. CDR1 is DFQATT and CDR2 is SNEGSKA in the germline V gene (reference sequence). This CDR3 comprises 14 residues. After removal of 1 base from V and 2 bases from J, the junction contained 4 bases not matched to a gene. CDR3 bases: TGCAGTGCTAGAGTGGCACAGGGGGCCTACGAGCAGTACTTC. Protein: CSARVAQGAYEQYF.

This clonotype appeared a few times. This chain links TRBV14 with TRBJ2-5, with 7 bases fitting TRBD2. J was trimmed by 5 bases and V by 2 bases; bases with no gene match: 11. The length of the CDR3 is 16 residues. Germline V lookup: CDR1 SGHDN, CDR2 FVKESK. CDR3 sequence: CASSQLRSGTQETQYF. In nucleotides, the CDR3 is TGTGCCAGCAGCCAACTGAGAAGCGGGACCCAGGAGACCCAGTACTTC.

The chain joins TRBV5-1 to TRBJ2-1; 7 nucleotides match TRBD2. V was clipped by 0 bases and J by 5 bases; unmatched bases: 5. The CDR3 consists of 15 residues. Germline CDR1 and CDR2: SGHRS and YFSETQ. CDR3 coding DNA: TGCGCCAGCAGCTTGGCGGGCGGGAGAAACAATGAGCAGTTCTTC. Translating it yields CASSLAGGRNNEQFF.

This chain joins TRBV7-9 and TRBJ2-7, with 8 bases lining up with TRBD1. Trimming took 5 bases from V and 12 from J; bases not matched to a gene: 12. Germline V CDR1 and CDR2: SEHNR, FQNEAQ (reference sequence). The CDR3 sequence is 13 residues long. This chain's CDR3 is CASSPPDRVSMYF. The CDR3, as DNA: TGTGCCAGCAGCCCGCCGGACAGGGTGAGCATGTACTTC.